Shown below are 10 T cell receptor beta chains from a single sample sequenced in a study of blood T cell repertoires in COVID-19. TCRdb keeps only in-frame clones here, not all; method: immunoSEQ multiplex PCR. The sample yields 350,000 to 400,000 clones, roughly 90% seen once. Sequences were obtained from PBMCs or T cells enriched from blood (not recorded which). The source is a woman in her forties who had been exposed to COVID-19.

This clone has just a few counts. J is TRBJ1-3 and V is TRBV3-1 (or the pseudogene TRBV3-2); 12 bases are a match to TRBD1. Per germline, CDR1 LGHDT and CDR2 YNNKEL (reference sequence). The CDR3 contains 18 residues. J gave up 3 bases and V 8 bases, and 14 bases lay outside the gene matches. CDR3 in DNA: TGTGCCAGCCCCCGCGTGGGGACAGGGGGCGGTGATGGAAACACCATATATTTT. It yields the protein CASPRVGTGGGDGNTIYF.

The chain uses TRBV9 and TRBJ2-1; 8 nucleotides agree with TRBD2. Looked up from germline, CDR1 is SGDLS and CDR2 is YYNGEE. CDR3 length: 15 amino acids. J gave up 7 bases and V 0 bases, and 6 bases lay outside the gene matches. CDR3 in amino acids: CASSVGGGGQNEQFF. In DNA, the CDR3 is TGTGCCAGCAGCGTAGGTGGCGGGGGGCAGAATGAGCAGTTCTTC.

The rearrangement joins TRBV5-8 to TRBJ2-2; 9 positions match TRBD1. From germline, CDR1 is SGHTS and CDR2 YDEGEE. V was pared by 6 bases and J by 1 base, with 4 bases of the junction left unmatched. This CDR3 has 15 residues. This chain's CDR3 is CASNRGQGNTGELFF. The CDR3 nucleotides are TGTGCCAGCAACAGGGGACAGGGGAACACCGGGGAGCTGTTTTTT.

The chain has TRBV12-3 or TRBV12-4 and TRBJ1-1; TRBD1 is a possible D gene (5 bases). CDR3 length equals 11 residues. V was pared by 6 bases and J by 7 bases, with 9 bases between. Here the CDR3 DNA reads TGTGCCAGCAGCCGACAGATTGAAGCTTTCTTT. It specifies CASSRQIEAFF.

This chain links TRBV14 with TRBJ1-6; D ambiguous. Germline V lookup: CDR1 SGHDN, CDR2 FVKESK. V was trimmed by 2 bases and J by 9 bases, leaving 11 bases between them. This CDR3 region has 14 residues. The CDR3 loop reads CASSQTRDTSPLHF. As DNA, the CDR3 is TGTGCCAGCAGCCAAACTCGGGATACTTCACCCCTCCACTTT.

The genes are TRBV9 and TRBJ1-2, with TRBD1 as a possible D gene (6 bases). There are 15 residues in the CDR3. V was shortened by 3 bases and J by 1 base, with 13 bases between the two germline ends. Per the germline V gene, CDR1 is SGDLS and CDR2 is YYNGEE. The chain's CDR3 is CASSAGVGFNYGYTF. The CDR3 bases are TGTGCCAGCAGCGCAGGGGTGGGATTTAACTATGGCTACACCTTC.

This chain connects TRBV5-1 to TRBJ2-5; 9 nucleotides match TRBD2. The CDR3 extends over 15 amino acids. J was trimmed by 5 bases and V by 1 base; bases with no gene match: 6. Germline V CDR1 and CDR2: SGHRS, YFSETQ. This chain's CDR3 is CASSLPSGEGETQYF. The CDR3 coding sequence is TGCGCCAGCAGCTTGCCTAGCGGGGAGGGGGAGACCCAGTACTTC.

J is TRBJ1-4 and V is TRBV3-1 (or the pseudogene TRBV3-2); no firm D call. The V gene's germline CDR1 is LGHDT and CDR2 YNNKEL (reference sequence). This CDR3 comprises 16 residues. With 0 bases removed from V and 10 bases from J, the gap between germline ends came to 18 bases. CDR3 loop: CASSQEAGQAPGKLFF. The CDR3 region has the DNA TGTGCCAGCAGCCAAGAGGCAGGTCAAGCCCCAGGAAAACTGTTTTTT.

This chain links TRBV3-1 (or the pseudogene TRBV3-2) with TRBJ1-1; tentatively, D is TRBD1 (6 bases). The CDR3 contains 14 residues. The germline V gene encodes CDR1 LGHDT and CDR2 YNNKEL (reference sequence). V lost 8 bases, J lost 2 bases, and 15 bases lay in between. CDR3 region: CASALGQTNTEAFF. The CDR3 nucleotides are TGTGCCAGCGCCCTAGGACAGACAAACACTGAAGCTTTCTTT.

V gene TRBV7-2 combines with J gene TRBJ2-7; TRBD2 aligns across 11 bases. The CDR3 runs 15 residues. Trimming took 5 bases from V and 1 from J; bases not matched to a gene: 4. CDR1 is SGHTA and CDR2 is FQGNSA in the germline V gene. The chain's CDR3 is CASSLSGGDSYEQYF. In nucleotides, the CDR3 is TGTGCCAGCAGCCTTAGCGGGGGGGATTCCTACGAGCAGTACTTC.